The 4 T cell receptor beta chains below were found in one sample sequenced in a study of T cells in localized non-small cell lung cancer. Clones were sequenced by immunoSEQ multiplex PCR, and TCRdb holds only the in-frame ones, with some missing. The table records 35,000 or so clones, roughly 85% of them present only once. Sequenced material: peripheral blood, taken before any cancer treatment. The receptors come from a woman aged 40-75 years with stage I lung adenocarcinoma.

The sample holds a few counts of this clone. The J gene is TRBJ2-5, the V gene TRBV7-3; D is perhaps TRBD2 (6 bases). The CDR3 totals 12 residues. Looked up from germline, CDR1 is SGHTA and CDR2 is FQGTGA. Between the trimmed V and J ends, which lost 8 bases and 1 base, there was a span of 8 bases. The DNA of the CDR3 is TGTGCCAGCGTGGGAGGCCAAGAGACCCAGTACTTC. Translating it yields CASVGGQETQYF. The full variable domain, with the rest looked up from reference TRBV7-3 and TRBJ2-5, is GAGVSQTPSNKVTEKGKYVELRCDPISGHTALYWYRQSLGQGPEFLIYFQGTGAADDSGLPNDRFFAVRPEGSVSTLKIQRTERGDSAVYLCASVGGQETQYFGPGTRLLVL.

The V gene is TRBV28, the J gene TRBJ2-1, with 10 nucleotides matching TRBD2. Germline V CDR1 and CDR2: MDHEN, SYDVKM. This CDR3 is 17 amino acids long. Trimming cost V 2 bases and J 1 base; bases outside gene matches: 5. The CDR3 here is CASSLQRGGRSYNEQFF. The DNA for the CDR3 is TGTGCCAGCAGTTTACAGCGGGGGGGCCGATCCTACAATGAGCAGTTCTTC.

The chain recombines TRBV4-1 with TRBJ2-7; D is undetermined. The CDR3 is 14 amino acids. Trimming pared 1 base from V and 0 bases from J, leaving 7 bases between. Germline CDR1 and CDR2: MGHRA and YSYEKL. CDR3 amino acids: CASSQGLGSYEQYF. CDR3 in DNA: TGCGCCAGCAGCCAAGGTCTGGGCTCCTACGAGCAGTACTTC.

This chain joins TRBV5-5 and TRBJ2-5; the match to TRBD2 covers 7 bases. With V trimmed by 0 bases and J by 1 base, 6 bases remained unmatched. CDR3 length: 16 amino acids. Germline CDR1 SGHKS, CDR2 YYEKEE (reference sequence). CDR3 region: CASSLAGGSLQETQYF. The CDR3 coding sequence is TGTGCCAGCAGCTTGGCGGGGGGATCACTCCAAGAGACCCAGTACTTC.